The rows below give T cell receptor beta chains drawn from one sample of a study of OX40 agonist ivuxolimab in advanced cancers. Measured with immunoSEQ multiplex PCR; TCRdb has only the in-frame clones, and not every one. Of about 44,000 clones in the sample, 80% were seen once. The specimen comprised CD4+ or CD8+ T cells sorted from blood, sampled in a trial of the OX40 agonist ivuxolimab. The receptors come from an adult with an advanced solid tumor such as melanoma, head and neck, liver or kidney cancer. Each CDR3 is given with its conserved first and last residue. A D gene is named only where the DNA matches it firmly. The size entry is marked missing in some rows and otherwise reads once, few, many or a size class.

TGTGCCAGCAGCGTAGATTCAGAGGACGGAACCAAAAACATTCAGTACTTC	CASSVDSEDGTKNIQYF	TRBV9	TRBJ2-4	.	.
TGTGCCAGTAGTAACGACCTCTCAGGCGGCGGGGAGCTGTTTTTT	CASSNDLSGGGELFF	TRBV19	TRBJ2-2	.	once
TGTGCCAGCAGCCCCAGTAGGGGGTCCCAAGAGACCCAGTACTTC	CASSPSRGSQETQYF	TRBV4-2	TRBJ2-5	.	.
TGTGCCAGCAGTTTTCGAGGGATCTCTGGAAACACCATATATTTT	CASSFRGISGNTIYF	TRBV28	TRBJ1-3	.	few
TGTGCCAGCAGCTTCGCCAGTACGATTGAGCAGTTCTTC	CASSFASTIEQFF	TRBV7-9	TRBJ2-1	.	.
TGTGCCAGCAGCTTAGGGACAGGGGGCGATGAAAAACTGTTTTTT	CASSLGTGGDEKLFF	TRBV11-3	TRBJ1-4	TRBD1	.
TGTGCCAGCGTCAGTAGTCCTCAGCCCCAGCATTTT	CASVSSPQPQHF	TRBV28	TRBJ1-5	.	.
TGTGCCAGCAGCGGGAGAGGGGGATCCTACGAGCAGTACTTC	CASSGRGGSYEQYF	TRBV4-2	TRBJ2-7	.	few
TGTGCCAGCAGTCTGGGATGGGGGACAGGGGAGAGCTATGGCTACACCTTC	CASSLGWGTGESYGYTF	TRBV28	TRBJ1-2	TRBD1	.
TGTGCCAGCAGTGGACAGGGGGGATATGGTGAAGCTTTCTTT	CASSGQGGYGEAFF	TRBV6-4	TRBJ1-1	TRBD1	.
TGTGCCAGCAGTTTCACTACAGGGGGCGCGGAGGGCTACACCTTC	CASSFTTGGAEGYTF	TRBV6-6	TRBJ1-2	TRBD1	.
TGCGCCAGCAGCCAAGATCCGACCAGCTCCTACAATGAGCAGTTCTTC	CASSQDPTSSYNEQFF	TRBV4-1	TRBJ2-1	.	few
TGTGCCAGCTCACCCCCCAGGAGGGCCACCGGGGAGCTGTTTTTT	CASSPPRRATGELFF	TRBV18	TRBJ2-2	.	.
TGTGCCAGCAGTTTAGGGCAGCGAAACATTCAGTACTTC	CASSLGQRNIQYF	TRBV28	TRBJ2-4	.	.
TGTGCCAGCAGCAGGGACCAAGAGACCCAGTACTTC	CASSRDQETQYF	TRBV7-9	TRBJ2-5	.	.
TGTGCCAGTAGTGTGCAGCCAAGCTCCTACAATGAGCAGTTCTTC	CASSVQPSSYNEQFF	TRBV19	TRBJ2-1	.	.
TGCGCCAGCAGCTACACTAGCGGGAGGATAACCAGGGTGGAGCAGTACTTC	CASSYTSGRITRVEQYF	TRBV5-1	TRBJ2-7	TRBD2	.
TGTGCCAGCAGCTTGCAGACAGGGGGTACCTACGAGCAGTACTTC	CASSLQTGGTYEQYF	TRBV5-4	TRBJ2-7	TRBD1	once
TGTGCCAGCAGGGGAGGGAACTATGGCTACACCTTC	CASRGGNYGYTF	TRBV28	TRBJ1-2	.	.
TGTGCCAGCAGCGCTACGTTGGGAACTCGAGGGCAGTTCTTC	CASSATLGTRGQFF	TRBV28	TRBJ2-1	.	.
TGTGCCTGGGGAGCGACTAGCGGGATGACCCAGTACTTC	CAWGATSGMTQYF	TRBV30	TRBJ2-5	TRBD2	.
TGTGCCAGCAGTTTACCCTTATCCGGGACAGGGGCTTTCGCCAAAAACATTCAGTACTTC	CASSLPLSGTGAFAKNIQYF	TRBV28	TRBJ2-4	TRBD1	.
TGTGCCAGCAGCCAAGGACAAGCGGGAATTTACAATGAGCAGTTCTTC	CASSQGQAGIYNEQFF	TRBV14	TRBJ2-1	TRBD2	.
TGTGCCAGCAGTGTCAGGGGTTTAGGTTCCGGGGAGCTGTTTTTT	CASSVRGLGSGELFF	TRBV6-1	TRBJ2-2	.	.
TGTGCCAGCAGTGAAGAGTCCGGTACCGGCTACACCTTC	CASSEESGTGYTF	TRBV2	TRBJ1-2	.	.
TGTGCCAGCAGCGCCTCCGGGACTAGTAACAATGAGCAGTTCTTC	CASSASGTSNNEQFF	TRBV9	TRBJ2-1	TRBD2	.
TGTGCCAGCAGCCCGGGACTCGGATTTGGGGATTTCTTT	CASSPGLGFGDFF	TRBV6-5	TRBJ1-1	.	.
TGTGCCTGGAGTTACGGACAGGGGGCTCACCTCTATAATTCACCCCTCCACTTT	CAWSYGQGAHLYNSPLHF	TRBV30	TRBJ1-6	TRBD1	.
TGTGCCTGGAATGGTCAAGGACAACGCAACTATGGCTACACCTTC	CAWNGQGQRNYGYTF	TRBV30	TRBJ1-2	.	.
TGCGCCAGCAGCTCAGGGTGGGGGAGCACAGATACGCAGTATTTT	CASSSGWGSTDTQYF	TRBV5-1	TRBJ2-3	.	.
TGTGCCAGCAGCCGGGGAGGGGAAGAGACCCAGTACTTC	CASSRGGEETQYF	TRBV7-2	TRBJ2-5	TRBD2	.
TGTGCCATCTTAAAACAGGGGGGTAATTCACCCCTCCACTTT	CAILKQGGNSPLHF	TRBV28	TRBJ1-6	TRBD1	.
TGTGCCACCAGCAGATCAGTTGGGACAGGGTATTACGAGCAGTACTTC	CATSRSVGTGYYEQYF	TRBV15	TRBJ2-7	TRBD1	.
TGCGCCAGCAGCCTAACCACGTCAGGGGGAGGCACAGATACGCAGTATTTT	CASSLTTSGGGTDTQYF	TRBV5-1	TRBJ2-3	TRBD1	.
TGTGCCAGCAGCCCGACGTCTAGCGGAGGGAGGAATGAGCAGTTCTTC	CASSPTSSGGRNEQFF	TRBV7-3	TRBJ2-1	TRBD2	few
TGCGCCAGCACCCCGGGGGGAGGACCACACCGGGACATTCAGTACTTC	CASTPGGGPHRDIQYF	TRBV5-1	TRBJ2-4	TRBD2	.
TGTGCCAGCAGCCCTAGGGGCAGGGGGCTTTACAATGAGCAGTTCTTC	CASSPRGRGLYNEQFF	TRBV7-9	TRBJ2-1	TRBD1	.
TGCGCCAGCAGGGACGATGTAAGCACCTTTGTTCGGCAGTACTTC	CASRDDVSTFVRQYF	TRBV5-1	TRBJ2-7	.	.
TGCGCCAGCAGTGAAAATTTTGGGACGCCGCAGTTCTTC	CASSENFGTPQFF	TRBV10-1	TRBJ2-1	.	.
TGTGCCAGCAGCTCCAAATGGGGGGCGACCGGGGAGCTGTTTTTT	CASSSKWGATGELFF	TRBV7-9	TRBJ2-2	.	.
TGTGCCAGCAGCCCTATGATGACCTACAATGAGCAGTTCTTC	CASSPMMTYNEQFF	TRBV9	TRBJ2-1	.	.
TGTGCCAGCAGCTTAACAGGGGGAATTACTGAAGCTTTCTTT	CASSLTGGITEAFF	TRBV7-9	TRBJ1-1	TRBD1	.
TGTGCCAGCAGCTCGGGAGAGGGCACAGATACGCAGTATTTT	CASSSGEGTDTQYF	TRBV7-2	TRBJ2-3	.	.
TGTGCCAGCAGTCCGCAGGGGGGTCCGCTCTACGAGCAGTACTTC	CASSPQGGPLYEQYF	TRBV6-1	TRBJ2-7	.	.
TGTGCCACCCGATGGGGGGGCACCGGGGAGCTGTTTTTT	CATRWGGTGELFF	TRBV10-3	TRBJ2-2	TRBD2	few
TGTGCCAGCAGCTTAGGCAGATCATTGTACACAGGGGAAGGGAATGAGCAGTTCTTC	CASSLGRSLYTGEGNEQFF	TRBV7-9	TRBJ2-1	TRBD1	.
TGTGCCAGTAGTATCCAGAGCGGTACTGAGCAGTTCTTC	CASSIQSGTEQFF	TRBV19	TRBJ2-1	.	.
TGTGCCAGCTCACCACGGCCTAGCGGTTCCCACAATGAGCAGTTCTTC	CASSPRPSGSHNEQFF	TRBV18	TRBJ2-1	TRBD2	.
TGTGCCAGAAGCTTGGGCCCTACGAGGTTCCTCAATCAGCCCCAGCATTTT	CARSLGPTRFLNQPQHF	TRBV5-3	TRBJ1-5	.	once
TGTGCCAGCAGCCCACACACCGGGGAGCTGTTCTTT	CASSPHTGELFF	TRBV9	TRBJ2-2	.	.
TGCGCCAGCAGGCTAGACAGCGGTCCTAACTATGGCTACACCTTC	CASRLDSGPNYGYTF	TRBV5-1	TRBJ1-2	.	.
TGTGCCAGCAGCTCCCAGAGGGGTGGGCAGTTCTTC	CASSSQRGGQFF	TRBV7-9	TRBJ2-1	.	.
TGTGCCAGTAGTAGGGGACTAGCGGGAGGAGGGTCTGGGGCCAACGTCCTGACTTTC	CASSRGLAGGGSGANVLTF	TRBV19	TRBJ2-6	TRBD2	.
TGTGCCAGCAGCTCCCACAGGGATGCAACTAATGAAAAACTGTTTTTT	CASSSHRDATNEKLFF	TRBV7-3	TRBJ1-4	.	.